This T cell receptor (beta chain) was captured in a study of early T cells in non-severe SARS-CoV-2 infection. Attachment of unique molecular identifiers was made to individual cDNA molecules. TCRdb fed the 5' RACE reads into MiXCR, producing one record per CDR3 protein. The sample includes tens of thousands of distinct CDR3 sequences, roughly 12% seen only once; the top ten take 4.8%. The germline V gene has CDR1 SGHTA and CDR2 FQGNSA. Trimming pared 4 bases from V and 3 bases from J, leaving 17 bases between. The CDR3 runs to 16 residues. This clonotype was seen ten or more times. This chain uses TRBV7-2 with TRBJ2-3; D is undetermined. Sequenced material: whole blood. The sequence was obtained from an adult who was a healthcare worker with PCR-confirmed SARS-CoV-2 infection or an uninfected control (not recorded which). CDR3 loop: CASSSAAGWGTDTQYF. Here the CDR3 DNA reads TGTGCCAGCAGCTCCGCGGCAGGCTGGGGTACAGATACGCAGTATTTT.